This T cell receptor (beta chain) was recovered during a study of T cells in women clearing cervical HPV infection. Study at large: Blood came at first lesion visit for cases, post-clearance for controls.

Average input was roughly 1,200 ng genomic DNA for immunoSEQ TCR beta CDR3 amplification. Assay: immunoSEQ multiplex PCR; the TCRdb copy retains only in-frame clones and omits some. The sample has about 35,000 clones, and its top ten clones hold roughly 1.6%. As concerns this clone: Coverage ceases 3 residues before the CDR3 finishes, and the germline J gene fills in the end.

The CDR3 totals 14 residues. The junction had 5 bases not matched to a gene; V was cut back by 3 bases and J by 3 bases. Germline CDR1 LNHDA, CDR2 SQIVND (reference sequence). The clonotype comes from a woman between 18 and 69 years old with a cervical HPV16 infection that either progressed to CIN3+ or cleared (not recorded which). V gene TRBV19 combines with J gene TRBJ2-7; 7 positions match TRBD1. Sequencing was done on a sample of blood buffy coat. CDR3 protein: CASSMRTGVYEQYF. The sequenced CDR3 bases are TGTGCCAGTAGTATGCGGACAGGCGTCTACGAG.